The T cell receptor (beta chain) described here comes from a study of blood T cells in healthy people across ages. Alongside a J-beta primer mix, a sample-barcoded 5' primer served in a second PCR lasting about 7 to 12 cycles. Every cDNA molecule bore a tag from a template-switch adaptor containing 12 random nucleotides. One entry per CDR3 protein results from TCRdb running MiXCR on the 5' RACE reads. The repertoire holds some 1 million distinct CDR3 sequences, with under 45% as singletons. This CDR3 spans 14 amino acids. With 4 bases clipped from V and 8 bases from J, the junction kept 6 bases outside the gene matches. Germline CDR1 and CDR2: LGHNA and YNFKEQ.

The chain uses TRBV4-2 and TRBJ1-4; 8 nucleotides align to TRBD1. The sequence was obtained from a woman in her sixties in good health. The specimen was blood. CDR3 residues: CASSRTGGYEKLFF. In nucleotides, the CDR3 is TGTGCCAGCAGCCGAACAGGGGGTTACGAAAAACTGTTTTTT.